The T cell receptor (beta chain) described here comes from a study of breast tumors, draining lymph nodes, adjacent tissues. TCRdb reanalysed the multiplex PCR reads using MiXCR and keeps one entry per CDR3 protein. The data contain around 20,000 distinct CDR3 sequences, more than 25% of them singletons. The CDR3 spans 13 residues. Per germline, CDR1 SGHDT and CDR2 YYEEEE. General study findings and limits: Compared with lymph nodes, tumors were less diverse; compared with nontumor tissue, more. Tumor and nontumor repertoires were significantly more similar in luminal-like than in basal-like breast cancer. Findings are consistent with lymph node origin and intratumoral expansion of most tumor T cells. The lymph node origin of tumor T cells was framed as consistent with a hypothesis, not demonstrated.

In regard to this clonotype: Its antigen is not identified. One end of the junction is discordant with germline, which a read error may explain.

The rearrangement joins TRBV5-6 to TRBJ1-2, with a tentative D call TRBD1 (5 bases). What was sequenced was breast tumor tissue. This receptor was taken from a female donor with breast cancer. Some clones in this sample may be carry-over from other donors' samples. The CDR3 reads CANSLGENYGYTF. Here the CDR3 DNA reads TGTGCCAACAGCTTGGGGGAGAACTATGGCTACACCTTC.